The rows below give T cell receptor beta chains drawn from one sample of a study of T cell responses to AZD1222 COVID-19 vaccine. Profiling relied on immunoSEQ multiplex PCR, and the TCRdb table lists in-frame clones only, not all of them. The sample has about 61,000 clones, about 90% seen once; the top ten hold approximately 5.4%. The input for sequencing was peripheral blood, taken on day 0 of AZD1222 vaccination. The receptors here all came from an adult in good health. Each CDR3 is given with its conserved first and last residue. The order of the fields is D gene, clone size, J gene, V gene, CDR3 protein, CDR3 DNA. D genes are given only for firm matches. The size of a clone is reported for some rows only, either as once, few or many, or as a class for expanded clones.

>-|once|TRBJ1-4|TRBV2
CASSTGSDEKLFF
TGTGCCAGCTCTACAGGTTCAGATGAAAAACTGTTTTTT
>-|-|TRBJ1-1|TRBV9
CASSVDGGRNTEAFF
TGTGCCAGCAGCGTAGATGGGGGTCGGAACACTGAAGCTTTCTTT
>TRBD1|-|TRBJ1-4|TRBV11-2
CASSLRDRGLANEKLFF
TGTGCCAGCAGCCTTCGGGACAGGGGACTGGCTAATGAAAAACTGTTTTTT
>-|few|TRBJ2-2|TRBV19
CASSAKLWGDTGELFF
TGTGCCAGTAGCGCCAAACTCTGGGGCGACACCGGGGAGCTGTTTTTT
>-|-|TRBJ2-7|TRBV4-2
CASSQTGPTYEQYF
TGTGCCAGCAGCCAAACCGGGCCTACCTACGAGCAGTACTTC
>-|-|TRBJ1-1|TRBV7-8
CASSFNDEGWNTEAFF
TGTGCCAGCAGCTTCAATGATGAAGGTTGGAACACTGAAGCTTTCTTT
>-|-|TRBJ2-1|TRBV5-1
CASSLRYRDGNNEQFF
TGCGCCAGCAGCTTGAGGTATCGGGACGGTAACAATGAGCAGTTCTTC
>TRBD2|once|TRBJ2-1|TRBV11-2
CASSLHLAGEQFF
TGTGCCAGCAGCTTGCACCTAGCGGGGGAGCAGTTCTTC
>-|-|TRBJ1-1|TRBV10-1
CASSEGGKNTEAFF
TGCGCCAGCAGTGAAGGGGGGAAGAACACTGAAGCTTTCTTT
>TRBD1|-|TRBJ1-2|TRBV29-1
CSVDRGYTF
TGCAGCGTGGACAGGGGCTACACCTTC
>-|-|TRBJ2-7|TRBV7-9
CASSLPGPSYEQYF
TGTGCCAGCAGCCTACCGGGACCGAGCTACGAGCAGTACTTC
>-|once|TRBJ2-2|TRBV18
CASSSGVTGELFF
TGTGCCAGCTCATCAGGGGTTACCGGGGAGCTGTTTTTT
>TRBD1|-|TRBJ1-1|TRBV3-1/TRBV3-2
CASSQPGQSNTEAFF
TGTGCCAGCAGCCAACCGGGACAGAGCAACACTGAAGCTTTCTTT
>-|-|TRBJ1-1|TRBV19
CASSTLGGSTEAFF
TGTGCCAGTAGTACCTTAGGGGGTAGCACTGAAGCTTTCTTT
>-|-|TRBJ2-2|TRBV14
CASSQEPALLGPANTGELFF
TGTGCCAGCAGCCAAGAGCCCGCCCTACTAGGCCCCGCGAACACCGGGGAGCTGTTTTTT
>-|-|TRBJ2-2|TRBV5-1
CASRLPGGGTGELFF
TGCGCCAGCAGGCTTCCCGGGGGCGGAACCGGGGAGCTGTTTTTT
>-|-|TRBJ1-3|TRBV7-3
CASSLSGGQLAGNTIYF
TGTGCCAGCAGCTTAAGCGGCGGGCAACTAGCGGGAAACACCATATATTTT
>-|-|TRBJ1-2|TRBV24-1
CATSDGTGQGGYTF
TGTGCCACCAGTGATGGAACAGGGCAGGGTGGCTACACCTTC
>TRBD1|-|TRBJ1-5|TRBV18
CASSSTGDFWDSNQPQHF
TGTGCCAGCTCATCGACAGGGGATTTTTGGGATAGCAATCAGCCCCAGCATTTT
>TRBD1|-|TRBJ1-4|TRBV4-1
CASSPLGGGEKLFF
TGCGCCAGCAGCCCGTTAGGGGGCGGAGAAAAACTGTTTTTT
>TRBD1|-|TRBJ2-3|TRBV5-1
CASSSTGTGTDTQYF
TGCGCCAGCAGCTCCACCGGGACAGGGACGGATACGCAGTATTTT
>-|-|TRBJ2-1|TRBV12-3/TRBV12-4
CASSPVTRNEQFF
TGTGCCAGCAGCCCCGTGACGCGCAATGAGCAGTTCTTC
>-|-|TRBJ1-3|TRBV2
CASMPSAISGNTIYF
TGTGCCAGCATGCCGTCCGCAATCTCTGGAAACACCATATATTTT
>-|few|TRBJ2-1|TRBV5-4
CASSLPGVTNEQFF
TGTGCCAGCAGCTTGCCGGGGGTAACCAATGAGCAGTTCTTC
>TRBD1|-|TRBJ1-4|TRBV18
CASSPGDRAEKLFF
TGTGCCAGCTCACCCGGGGACAGGGCTGAAAAACTGTTTTTT
>TRBD2|-|TRBJ2-4|TRBV5-6
CASSLALADFKNIQYF
TGTGCCAGCAGCTTGGCACTAGCGGATTTCAAAAACATTCAGTACTTC
>-|-|TRBJ2-3|TRBV19
CASSARDTDTQYF
TGTGCCAGTAGTGCCCGGGACACAGATACGCAGTATTTT
>TRBD1|-|TRBJ2-7|TRBV6-5
CASSYTGQGIGEQYF
TGTGCCAGCAGTTACACGGGACAGGGAATTGGCGAGCAGTACTTC
>-|-|TRBJ1-2|TRBV5-6
CASSHPPGESGYTF
TGTGCCAGCAGCCACCCTCCAGGGGAGAGTGGCTACACCTTC
>-|-|TRBJ1-5|TRBV30
CAWSSTHQPQHF
TGTGCCTGGAGCTCCACCCATCAGCCCCAGCATTTT
>-|-|TRBJ1-4|TRBV15
CATSRETTTNEKLFF
TGTGCCACCAGCAGGGAGACAACAACTAATGAAAAACTGTTTTTT
>-|-|TRBJ1-2|TRBV27
CASSTGLYGYTF
TGTGCCAGCAGTACGGGGCTCTATGGCTACACCTTC
>-|-|TRBJ2-2|TRBV24-1
CATSEGGVPTNTGELFF
TGTGCCACCAGTGAGGGTGGGGTGCCGACGAACACCGGGGAGCTGTTTTTT
>-|-|TRBJ2-7|TRBV6-5
CASTEARQRRIYF
TGTGCCAGCACAGAGGCGAGACAGCGACGAATTTACTTC
>TRBD1|-|TRBJ2-1|TRBV2
CASSLLTGPSYNEQFF
TGTGCCAGCAGTCTGCTGACAGGGCCCTCCTACAATGAGCAGTTCTTC
>-|few|TRBJ1-4|TRBV5-1
CASSFSGVDEKLFF
TGCGCCAGCAGCTTCTCAGGGGTCGATGAAAAACTGTTTTTT
>-|-|TRBJ1-4|TRBV9
CASSPRDGINEKLFF
TGTGCCAGCAGCCCCCGGGACGGAATTAATGAAAAACTGTTTTTT
>-|-|TRBJ1-2|TRBV14
CASSQSRDNGGYGYTF
TGTGCCAGCAGCCAGAGCAGGGACAATGGAGGCTATGGCTACACCTTC
>-|once|TRBJ1-3|TRBV12-3/TRBV12-4
CASSSLGGNTIYF
TGTGCCAGCAGTTCTCTCGGAGGAAACACCATATATTTT
>-|once|TRBJ1-5|TRBV2
CASKGNSNQPQHF
TGTGCCAGCAAGGGTAATAGCAATCAGCCCCAGCATTTT
>TRBD1|once|TRBJ1-3|TRBV6-5
CASSATGDGNTIYF
TGTGCCAGCAGCGCCACAGGGGACGGAAACACCATATATTTT
>TRBD1|-|TRBJ2-7|TRBV3-1/TRBV3-2
CASSQGDRHPYEQYF
TGTGCCAGCAGCCAAGGGGACAGACATCCCTACGAGCAGTACTTC
>TRBD2|once|TRBJ2-1|TRBV5-1
CASSLTPSGEGEQFF
TGCGCCAGCAGCTTAACGCCTAGCGGGGAAGGTGAGCAGTTCTTC
>TRBD1|-|TRBJ2-2|TRBV5-1
CASRTGTGRAGELFF
TGCGCCAGCAGAACCGGGACAGGGCGGGCCGGGGAGCTGTTTTTT
>-|-|TRBJ1-2|TRBV7-9
CASSLQDNYGYTF
TGTGCCAGCAGCTTACAGGATAACTATGGCTACACCTTC
>-|-|TRBJ2-7|TRBV11-2
CASSLLRAYEQYF
TGTGCCAGCAGCTTATTAAGGGCCTACGAGCAGTACTTC
>TRBD1|-|TRBJ2-5|TRBV5-1
CASSVGTARDPQYF
TGCGCCAGCAGCGTAGGGACAGCAAGAGACCCCCAGTACTTC
>TRBD2|-|TRBJ2-2|TRBV7-8
CASSLGASGAGELFF
TGTGCCAGCAGCTTAGGGGCTAGCGGGGCCGGGGAGCTGTTTTTT